One and the same sample provided the 27 T cell receptor beta chains below, sequenced in a study of OX40 agonist ivuxolimab in advanced cancers. The data were produced by immunoSEQ multiplex PCR, yet TCRdb's version contains in-frame clones alone and is incomplete. The table lists around 140,000 clones, 90% to 95% of them singletons. Specimen: CD4+ or CD8+ T cells sorted from blood, collected in a trial of the OX40 agonist ivuxolimab. These receptors originate from an adult with an advanced solid tumor such as melanoma, head and neck, liver or kidney cancer.

This clone was observed many times. V gene TRBV5-1 combines with J gene TRBJ1-4; D is ambiguous. Between the trimmed V and J ends, which lost 0 bases and 6 bases, there was a span of 9 bases. The CDR3 runs to 14 residues. Germline V gives CDR1 SGHRS, CDR2 YFSETQ. The CDR3 here is CASSLVEGDEKLFF. The DNA of the CDR3 is TGCGCCAGCAGCTTGGTGGAAGGCGATGAAAAACTGTTTTTT. Variable domain in full (rest from reference TRBV5-1 and TRBJ1-4): KAGVTQTPRYLIKTRGQQVTLSCSPISGHRSVSWYQQTPGQGLQFLFEYFSETQRNKGNFPGRFSGRQFSNSRSEMNVSTLELGDSALYLCASSLVEGDEKLFFGSGTQLSVL.

This clone was seen many times. CDR3 DNA: TGTGCCAGCAGCGTAGCGTACGCAACTCTCTCTGGAAACACCATATATTTT. Encoded protein: CASSVAYATLSGNTIYF. J is TRBJ1-3 and V is TRBV9; the D is unclear. This CDR3 is 17 amino acids long. Trimming cost V 0 bases and J 0 bases, with 13 bases left between them. In germline, CDR1 is SGDLS, CDR2 YYNGEE.

V and J are TRBV28 and TRBJ1-2, with 7 nucleotides matching TRBD1. Germline CDR1 reads MDHEN; CDR2 reads SYDVKM. Germline trimming cut 10 bases from V and 4 bases from J; bases unmatched to any gene: 3. This CDR3 spans 11 amino acids. The CDR3 reads CATGGVYGYTF. CDR3 nucleotides: TGTGCCACAGGGGGGGTCTATGGCTACACCTTC.

This clone was recorded once. This chain uses TRBV10-3 with TRBJ2-2; D unresolved. CDR3 length equals 11 residues. V dropped 10 bases and J dropped 6 bases, with 9 bases sitting between them. The germline V gene encodes CDR1 ENHRY and CDR2 SYGVKD. The chain's CDR3 is CATSPAGELFF. In nucleotides, the CDR3 is TGTGCCACCAGCCCGGCCGGGGAGCTGTTTTTT.

The rearrangement links TRBV12-5 to TRBJ1-3, with D hard to call. V lost 4 bases and J lost 0, with 13 bases in between. Germline CDR1 reads LGHNT; CDR2 reads FRNRAP. CDR3 size: 16 residues. The CDR3, as DNA: TGTGCTAGTGGTTCGGGAACAGACTTCTCTGGAAACACCATATATTTT. Protein sequence: CASGSGTDFSGNTIYF.

This chain connects TRBV6-1 to TRBJ2-7, with 7 positions matching TRBD2. Trimming at V came to 2 bases and at J to 2 bases, leaving 6 bases not matched to a gene. This CDR3 contains 15 residues. Per germline, CDR1 MNHNS and CDR2 SASEGT. The CDR3 loop is CASSERRTRAYEQYF. Written as DNA, the CDR3 is TGTGCCAGCAGTGAAAGGAGGACTAGAGCCTACGAGCAGTACTTC.

This chain uses TRBV7-2 with TRBJ1-2; 7 nucleotides match TRBD1. The V and J ends lost 3 bases and 8 bases, in that order; junction bases with no gene match: 3. Germline CDR1 SGHTA, CDR2 FQGNSA. The CDR3 loop spans 12 amino acids. The CDR3 DNA reads TGTGCCAGCAGCTTTGACAGGGAGGGCTACACCTTC. Residues: CASSFDREGYTF.

This chain uses TRBV7-9 with TRBJ2-3; perhaps TRBD2 as D (7 bases). Trimming cost V 1 base and J 3 bases, with 8 bases left between them. This CDR3 comprises 14 residues. Germline V gene data show CDR1 as SEHNR and CDR2 as FQNEAQ (reference sequence). CDR3 DNA sequence: TGTGCCAGCAGCTTAGAGGGGGGGACAGATACGCAGTATTTT. Protein product: CASSLEGGTDTQYF.

CDR3 DNA sequence: TGCGCCAGCAGGTCGGGACAGAGCTCTGGGGCCAACGTCCTGACTTTC. This sequence encodes CASRSGQSSGANVLTF. The J gene is TRBJ2-6, the V gene TRBV5-1, with 7 bases lining up with TRBD1. CDR1 is SGHRS, CDR2 YFSETQ, per germline. Trimming cost V 5 bases and J 0 bases; bases outside gene matches: 5. CDR3 length: 16 amino acids. Looking up the rest from reference TRBV5-1 and TRBJ2-6 gives the full variable domain: KAGVTQTPRYLIKTRGQQVTLSCSPISGHRSVSWYQQTPGQGLQFLFEYFSETQRNKGNFPGRFSGRQFSNSRSEMNVSTLELGDSALYLCASRSGQSSGANVLTFGAGSRLTVL.

The chain links TRBV5-4 to TRBJ1-1; 10 bases are a match to TRBD1. The CDR3 consists of 15 residues. Germline V CDR1 and CDR2: SGHNT, YYREEE (reference sequence). V gave up 4 bases and J gave up 4 bases; unmatched junction bases: 7. The DNA of the CDR3 is TGTGCCAGCAGCCAAAACCGGGACAGGGGCACTGAAGCTTTCTTT. Encoded protein: CASSQNRDRGTEAFF.

DNA of the CDR3: TGTGCCAGCTCACCACCGGGGGGAAACCGTCGAACGGAGGAAGCTTTCTTT. Its protein is CASSPPGGNRRTEEAFF. This sequence joins TRBV18 and TRBJ1-1, with D tentatively TRBD1 (5 bases). The CDR3 totals 17 residues. Germline assignment: CDR1 KGHSH and CDR2 LQKENI. V was trimmed by 0 bases and J by 8 bases, leaving 22 bases between them.

The V and J genes are TRBV19 and TRBJ1-4, with D possibly matching TRBD1 (5 bases). CDR3 length equals 15 residues. Between the trimmed V and J ends, which lost 5 bases and 3 bases, there was a span of 13 bases. Germline V gives CDR1 LNHDA, CDR2 SQIVND (reference sequence). The CDR3 DNA sequence: TGTGCCAGTAGTCCCCGGGGGGGACCTAATGAAAAACTGTTTTTT. Amino acids: CASSPRGGPNEKLFF. The full variable domain, rest sourced from reference TRBV19 and TRBJ1-4, is DGGITQSPKYLFRKEGQNVTLSCEQNLNHDAMYWYRQDPGQGLRLIYYSQIVNDFQKGDIAEGYSVSREKKESFPLTVTSAQKNPTAFYLCASSPRGGPNEKLFFGSGTQLSVL.

This chain uses TRBV23-1 with TRBJ2-2; 7 nucleotides match TRBD1. TRBV23-1 belongs to the ORF category, with a function that is uncertain. This CDR3 spans 14 amino acids. Losses at the gene ends were 2 bases for V and 7 bases for J; bases not matched to a gene: 4. The CDR3 protein is CASSQKQGCGELFF. The CDR3 DNA reads TGCGCCAGCAGTCAAAAACAGGGGTGCGGGGAGCTGTTTTTT.

This chain joins TRBV29-1 and TRBJ2-5; 9 bases align to TRBD1. V gave up 7 bases and J gave up 5 bases; unmatched junction bases: 8. In germline, CDR1 is SQVTM, CDR2 ANQGSEA. This CDR3 region has 13 residues. The CDR3 region is CSDILDRGETQYF. DNA of the CDR3: TGCAGCGATATACTGGACAGGGGCGAGACCCAGTACTTC. Filled out from reference TRBV29-1 and TRBJ2-5, the complete variable domain reads SAVISQKPSRDICQRGTSLTIQCQVDSQVTMMFWYRQQPGQSLTLIATANQGSEATYESGFVIDKFPISRPNLTFSTLTVSNMSPEDSSIYLCSDILDRGETQYFGPGTRLLVL.

The rearrangement uses TRBV7-2 and TRBJ2-2; 11 bases fit TRBD1. The trim removed 0 bases at V and 5 bases at J, leaving 2 bases unmatched. Germline lookup yields CDR1 SGHTA and CDR2 FQGNSA. The CDR3 contains 16 residues. The CDR3 is CASSLAGTGGTGELFF. The CDR3 DNA follows: TGTGCCAGCAGCTTAGCGGGGACAGGGGGAACCGGGGAGCTGTTTTTT.

This chain links TRBV7-9 with TRBJ2-1; D remains unclear. Trimming removed 2 bases from V and 7 bases from J, with 9 bases in between. The CDR3 extends over 13 amino acids. Germline lookup yields CDR1 SEHNR and CDR2 FQNEAQ (reference sequence). In DNA form, the CDR3 reads TGTGCCAGCAGCTTATTGGCCCCAAATGAGCAGTTCTTC. Its protein product is CASSLLAPNEQFF. Filled out from reference TRBV7-9 and TRBJ2-1, the complete variable domain reads DTGVSQNPRHKITKRGQNVTFRCDPISEHNRLYWYRQTLGQGPEFLTYFQNEAQLEKSRLLSDRFSAERPKGSFSTLEIQRTEQGDSAMYLCASSLLAPNEQFFGPGTRLTVL.

The J gene is TRBJ1-5, the V gene TRBV16, with D unresolved. This CDR3 is built from 15 residues. The V and J ends lost 0 bases and 0 bases respectively, with 6 bases between them. CDR1 is KGHSY and CDR2 is FQNENV in the germline V gene. The CDR3 region has the DNA TGTGCCAGCAGCCAATCCTCGGATAGCAATCAGCCCCAGCATTTT. This sequence encodes CASSQSSDSNQPQHF.

The CDR3 spells CASSLRDGISYEQYF. The CDR3 DNA reads as TGCGCCAGCAGTCTACGGGACGGGATATCCTACGAGCAGTACTTC. The chain uses TRBV4-3 and TRBJ2-7; D may correspond to TRBD1 or TRBD2 (5 bases each). Germline CDR1 reads LGHNA; CDR2 reads YSLEER. The CDR3 is 15 residues long. Trimming shortened V by 6 bases and J by 1 base, and 16 bases separated the two germline ends.

The chain couples TRBV5-1 to TRBJ2-1, with D tentatively TRBD1 (6 bases). This CDR3 has 15 amino acids. Germline CDR1 reads SGHRS; CDR2 reads YFSETQ. V was cut by 0 bases and J by 0 bases, with 7 bases left in between. CDR3 in amino acids: CASSLEGGSYNEQFF. Here the CDR3 DNA reads TGCGCCAGCAGCTTGGAAGGGGGCTCCTACAATGAGCAGTTCTTC.

The rearrangement joins TRBV7-8 to TRBJ2-3; 13 nucleotides match TRBD2. Germline V gene sequence: CDR1 SGHVS, CDR2 FQNEAQ. The V gene end was trimmed by 5 bases and the J gene end by 15 bases; junction bases not matched to a gene: 5. The CDR3 consists of 12 residues. CDR3 amino acids: CASSTTSGGVYF. CDR3 DNA: TGTGCCAGCAGCACCACTAGCGGGGGGGTATATTTT.

A single count supports this clone. CDR3 nucleotide sequence: TGTGCCAGCAGTTACTCGACGGTCGGGTACTCCTACGAGCAGTACTTC. Translation: CASSYSTVGYSYEQYF. The V and J genes are TRBV6-6 and TRBJ2-7; D gene uncertain. CDR1 is MNHNY and CDR2 is SVGAGI in the germline V gene (reference sequence). The V gene lost 0 bases and the J gene lost 0 bases, with 12 bases spanning the gap. The CDR3 is 16 amino acids.

J is TRBJ2-2 and V is TRBV27, with a weak D call TRBD2 (5 bases). Per the germline V gene, CDR1 is MNHEY and CDR2 is SMNVEV (reference sequence). The CDR3 loop spans 14 amino acids. V was shortened by 6 bases and J by 3 bases, with 11 bases between the two germline ends. The CDR3 region is CASSPGSYTGELFF. DNA of the CDR3: TGTGCCAGCAGCCCTGGGAGTTACACCGGGGAGCTGTTTTTT.

The table lists this clone with a few counts. V usage is TRBV6-5 and J usage is TRBJ2-1, with a weak D call TRBD2 (6 bases). Trimming took off 6 bases at V and 9 bases at J, with 21 bases between the two ends. Germline V lookup: CDR1 MNHEY, CDR2 SVGAGI. There are 15 residues in the CDR3. In nucleotides, the CDR3 is TGTGCCAGCAGGCTGGTAGCGGCCGAACGAAGTGAGCAGTTCTTC. This gives the protein CASRLVAAERSEQFF.

V usage is TRBV19 and J usage is TRBJ2-7; D may be TRBD2 (6 bases). The CDR3 loop spans 13 amino acids. CDR1 is LNHDA and CDR2 is SQIVND in the germline V gene (reference sequence). The germline V and J ends were trimmed by 4 bases and 2 bases, with 9 bases remaining between them. CDR3 protein: CASSSSGTYEQYF. The CDR3 DNA is TGTGCCAGTAGTAGTAGCGGTACCTACGAGCAGTACTTC. The entire variable domain, with the rest obtained from reference TRBV19 and TRBJ2-7, is as follows: DGGITQSPKYLFRKEGQNVTLSCEQNLNHDAMYWYRQDPGQGLRLIYYSQIVNDFQKGDIAEGYSVSREKKESFPLTVTSAQKNPTAFYLCASSSSGTYEQYFGPGTRLTVT.

This chain connects TRBV2 to TRBJ1-4; 9 bases line up with TRBD1. V gave up 10 bases and J gave up 4 bases; unmatched junction bases: 1. CDR3 size: 12 residues. Germline lookup yields CDR1 SNHLY and CDR2 FYNNEI. In DNA, the CDR3 is TGTGCCAACAGGGGGCTTAATGAAAAACTGTTTTTT. Translated: CANRGLNEKLFF.

The chain recombines TRBV7-2 with TRBJ1-3; no clear D gene. Germline V lookup: CDR1 SGHTA, CDR2 FQGNSA. V was shortened by 0 bases and J by 0 bases, with 9 bases between the two germline ends. The CDR3 covers 16 residues. Written as DNA, the CDR3 is TGTGCCAGCAGCTTAGCGTCGGGGTTCTCTGGAAACACCATATATTTT. This gives the protein CASSLASGFSGNTIYF.

This chain connects TRBV11-2 to TRBJ1-2, with 7 bases fitting TRBD1. The CDR3 has 14 residues. V was pared by 3 bases and J by 5 bases, with 6 bases of the junction left unmatched. The germline gives CDR1 SGHAT, CDR2 FQNNGV. CDR3 DNA sequence: TGTGCCAGCAGCTTGACAGGGCTGGGGTATGGCTACACCTTC. This codes for CASSLTGLGYGYTF.